The clone carrying this TCR beta chain is medium-sized. Its antigen is still unknown. The sample is drawn from a study of early T cells in non-severe SARS-CoV-2 infection. The wider study: Bulk RNA taken from unsorted whole blood was sequenced, leaving chains unpaired. Study results and caveats: VDJdb-based annotation leaned toward anti-spike CD8 responses and missed private and CD4 specificities.

Unique molecular identifiers tagged individual cDNA molecules. TCRdb passed the 5' RACE reads through MiXCR, listing each CDR3 protein once. Among 25,000 to 30,000 distinct CDR3 sequences, approximately 5.1% were seen once, and the ten largest hold approximately 23%. Germline V CDR1 and CDR2: DFQATT, SNEGSKA (reference sequence). V shed 3 bases and J shed 8 bases, with 14 bases lying between them. The CDR3 totals 13 residues. This receptor was identified in an adult who was a healthcare worker with PCR-confirmed SARS-CoV-2 infection or an uninfected control (not recorded which). Sequences were obtained from whole blood. The genes are TRBV20-1 and TRBJ2-4; tentatively, D is TRBD1 or TRBD2 (7 bases each). The CDR3 DNA reads as TGCAGTGCTAGCTTATCAGGGGGGGACATTCAGTACTTC. As protein: CSASLSGGDIQYF.